This T cell receptor (beta chain) is drawn from a study of radiotherapy plus CTLA-4 blockade in lung cancer. Overall study context: Disease control reached roughly 33%, with objective responses in roughly 17%.

On this clone: Antigen unknown.

It was focal radiation plus CTLA-4 blockade with ipilimumab that patients with chemo-refractory metastatic non-small-cell lung cancer received. Repertoires were generated with immunoSEQ multiplex PCR, while TCRdb's copy carries only in-frame clones and drops some. The table shows about 91,000 clones, with less than 80% occurring only once. Overall study findings and caveats: Once radiotherapy plus ipilimumab had been given, TCR clones derived from tumor expanded in blood. Early blood T cell clone dynamics reportedly forecast response best, with interferon-beta.

Trimming cost V 4 bases and J 3 bases, with 18 bases left between them. CDR3 length equals 17 residues. CDR1 and CDR2 from the germline V gene are MDHEN and SYDVKM. V usage is TRBV28 and J usage is TRBJ2-2, with no clear D. The sequence derives from a human donor with non-small cell lung cancer that progressed on radiotherapy plus ipilimumab. Here the sequenced sample was peripheral blood, taken from a patient treated with radiotherapy plus ipilimumab. CDR3: CASSWAPGMVDTGELFF. The CDR3 DNA reads as TGTGCCAGCAGTTGGGCCCCTGGGATGGTTGACACCGGGGAGCTGTTTTTT.